The 3 T cell receptor beta chains presented below share a single source sample, sequenced in a study of radiotherapy plus CTLA-4 blockade in lung cancer. Data came from immunoSEQ multiplex PCR; TCRdb stores just in-frame clones and leaves some out. Of 90,000 to 100,000 clones in the sample, about four fifths were seen once. The source was peripheral blood, collected from a patient treated with radiotherapy plus ipilimumab. These receptors were taken from a human donor with non-small cell lung cancer that progressed on radiotherapy plus ipilimumab.

This chain links TRBV30 with TRBJ1-2; D is unclear. V was cut by 2 bases and J by 4 bases, with 8 bases left in between. This CDR3 has 12 residues. Germline CDR1 is GTSNPN and CDR2 is SVGIG (reference sequence). The CDR3 protein is CAWSPFSYGYTF. In nucleotides, the CDR3 is TGTGCCTGGAGTCCCTTTAGCTATGGCTACACCTTC.

This chain connects TRBV6-1 to TRBJ1-5, with TRBD1 as a possible D gene (5 bases). Trimming shortened V by 6 bases and J by 2 bases, and 11 bases separated the two germline ends. The CDR3 runs 14 residues. The V gene's germline CDR1 is MNHNS and CDR2 SASEGT. CDR3 sequence reads: CASRAQGGNQPQHF. CDR3 nucleotides: TGTGCCAGCAGGGCCCAAGGGGGCAATCAGCCCCAGCATTTT.

The chain carries TRBV19 and TRBJ2-7, with D unresolved. Trimming shortened V by 1 base and J by 0 bases, and 7 bases separated the two germline ends. Germline V lookup: CDR1 LNHDA, CDR2 SQIVND (reference sequence). The CDR3 has 14 amino acids. CDR3 coding DNA: TGTGCCAGTAGTATAGGGGTTACCTCCTACGAGCAGTACTTC. It specifies CASSIGVTSYEQYF. The variable domain in full, completed from reference TRBV19 and TRBJ2-7, reads DGGITQSPKYLFRKEGQNVTLSCEQNLNHDAMYWYRQDPGQGLRLIYYSQIVNDFQKGDIAEGYSVSREKKESFPLTVTSAQKNPTAFYLCASSIGVTSYEQYFGPGTRLTVT.